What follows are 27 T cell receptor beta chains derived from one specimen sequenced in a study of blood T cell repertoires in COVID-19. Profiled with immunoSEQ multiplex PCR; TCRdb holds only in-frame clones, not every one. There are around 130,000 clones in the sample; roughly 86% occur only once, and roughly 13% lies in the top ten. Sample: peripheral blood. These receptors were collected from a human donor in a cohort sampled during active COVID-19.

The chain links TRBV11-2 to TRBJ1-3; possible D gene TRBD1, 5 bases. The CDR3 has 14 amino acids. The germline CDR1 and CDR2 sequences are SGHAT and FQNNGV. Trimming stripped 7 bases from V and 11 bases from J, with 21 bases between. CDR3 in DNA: TGTGCCAGCACCCTTCGATTAGGGGTACAACCCATATATTTT. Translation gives CASTLRLGVQPIYF.

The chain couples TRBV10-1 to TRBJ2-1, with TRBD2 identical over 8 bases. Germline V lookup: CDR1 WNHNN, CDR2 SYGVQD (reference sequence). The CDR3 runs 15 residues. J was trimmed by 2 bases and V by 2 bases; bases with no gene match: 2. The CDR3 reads CASSERGGTYNEQFF. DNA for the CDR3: TGCGCCAGCAGTGAGCGCGGGGGGACCTACAATGAGCAGTTCTTC.

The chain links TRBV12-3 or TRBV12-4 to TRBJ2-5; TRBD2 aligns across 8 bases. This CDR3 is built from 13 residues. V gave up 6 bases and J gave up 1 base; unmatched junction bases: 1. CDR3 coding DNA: TGTGCCAGCAGGCGGGGGGTCCAAGAGACCCAGTACTTC. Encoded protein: CASRRGVQETQYF.

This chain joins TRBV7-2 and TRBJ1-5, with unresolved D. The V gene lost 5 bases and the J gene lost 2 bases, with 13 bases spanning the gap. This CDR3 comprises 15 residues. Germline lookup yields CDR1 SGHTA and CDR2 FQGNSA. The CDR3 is CASSRGVIGNQPQHF. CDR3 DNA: TGTGCCAGCAGCCGGGGAGTTATTGGCAATCAGCCCCAGCATTTT.

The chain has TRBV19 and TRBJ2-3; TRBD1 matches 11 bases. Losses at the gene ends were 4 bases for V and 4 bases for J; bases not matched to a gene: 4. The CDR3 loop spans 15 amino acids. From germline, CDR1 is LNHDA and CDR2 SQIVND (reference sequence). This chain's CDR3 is CASSTRTGGSDTQYF. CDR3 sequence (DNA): TGTGCCAGTAGTACCAGGACAGGGGGCTCAGATACGCAGTATTTT.

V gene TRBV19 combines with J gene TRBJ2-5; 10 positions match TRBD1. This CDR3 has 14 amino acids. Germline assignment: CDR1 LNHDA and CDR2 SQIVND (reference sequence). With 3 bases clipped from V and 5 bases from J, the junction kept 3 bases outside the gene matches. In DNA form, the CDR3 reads TGTGCCAGTAGTATGGGACAGGGGCTGGAGACCCAGTACTTC. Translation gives CASSMGQGLETQYF. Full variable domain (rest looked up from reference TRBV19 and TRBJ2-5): DGGITQSPKYLFRKEGQNVTLSCEQNLNHDAMYWYRQDPGQGLRLIYYSQIVNDFQKGDIAEGYSVSREKKESFPLTVTSAQKNPTAFYLCASSMGQGLETQYFGPGTRLLVL.

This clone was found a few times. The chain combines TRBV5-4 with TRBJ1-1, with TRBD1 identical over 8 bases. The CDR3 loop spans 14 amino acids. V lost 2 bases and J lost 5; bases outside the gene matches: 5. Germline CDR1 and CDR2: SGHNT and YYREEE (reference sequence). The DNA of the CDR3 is TGTGCCAGCAGCTTCAGGGGGCGGGGGACTGAAGCTTTCTTT. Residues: CASSFRGRGTEAFF.

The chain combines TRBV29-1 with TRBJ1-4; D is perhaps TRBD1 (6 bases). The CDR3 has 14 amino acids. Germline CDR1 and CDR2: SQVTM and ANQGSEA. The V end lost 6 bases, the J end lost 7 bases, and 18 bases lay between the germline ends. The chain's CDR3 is CSVTDRPHGEKLFF. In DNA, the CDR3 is TGCAGCGTAACTGACAGGCCCCATGGTGAAAAACTGTTTTTT. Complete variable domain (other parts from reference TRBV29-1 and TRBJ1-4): SAVISQKPSRDICQRGTSLTIQCQVDSQVTMMFWYRQQPGQSLTLIATANQGSEATYESGFVIDKFPISRPNLTFSTLTVSNMSPEDSSIYLCSVTDRPHGEKLFFGSGTQLSVL.

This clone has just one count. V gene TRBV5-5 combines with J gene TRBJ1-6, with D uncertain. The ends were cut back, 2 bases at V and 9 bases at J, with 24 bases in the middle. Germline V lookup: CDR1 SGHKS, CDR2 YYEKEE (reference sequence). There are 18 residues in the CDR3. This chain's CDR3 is CASSLRSRLLEPGSPLHF. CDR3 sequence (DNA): TGTGCCAGCAGCTTAAGGTCCCGTTTACTGGAGCCGGGTTCACCCCTCCACTTT.

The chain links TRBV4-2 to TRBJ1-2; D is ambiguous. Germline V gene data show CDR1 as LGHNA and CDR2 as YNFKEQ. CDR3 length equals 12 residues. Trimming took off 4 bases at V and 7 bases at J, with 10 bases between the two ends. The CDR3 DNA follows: TGTGCCAGCAGCCCCTCCGGGTCTGGCTACACCTTC. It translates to CASSPSGSGYTF.

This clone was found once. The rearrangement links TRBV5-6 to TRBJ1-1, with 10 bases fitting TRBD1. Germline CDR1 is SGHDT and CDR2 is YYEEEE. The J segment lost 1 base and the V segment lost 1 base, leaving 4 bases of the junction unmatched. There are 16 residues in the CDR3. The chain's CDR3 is CASSLQGQGWNTEAFF. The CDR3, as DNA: TGTGCCAGCAGCTTGCAGGGACAGGGGTGGAACACTGAAGCTTTCTTT.

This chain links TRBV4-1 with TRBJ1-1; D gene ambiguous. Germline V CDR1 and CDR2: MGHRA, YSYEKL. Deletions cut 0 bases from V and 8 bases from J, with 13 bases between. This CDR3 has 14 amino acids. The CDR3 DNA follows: TGCGCCAGCAGCCAAGAGTTTCTCCGGGGAGAAGCTTTCTTT. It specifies CASSQEFLRGEAFF.

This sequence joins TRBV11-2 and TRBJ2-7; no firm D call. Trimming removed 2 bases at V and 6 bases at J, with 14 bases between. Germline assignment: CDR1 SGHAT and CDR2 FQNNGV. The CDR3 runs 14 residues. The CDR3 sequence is CASSLSAFTIEQYF. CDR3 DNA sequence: TGTGCCAGCAGCTTAAGCGCCTTTACTATCGAGCAGTACTTC.

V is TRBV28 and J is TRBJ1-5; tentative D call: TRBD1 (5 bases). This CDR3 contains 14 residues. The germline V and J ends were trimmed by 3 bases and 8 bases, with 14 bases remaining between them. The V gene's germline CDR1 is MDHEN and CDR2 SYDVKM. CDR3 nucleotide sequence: TGTGCCAGCAGTTTTTATGGACAATGGGAGCCCCAGCATTTT. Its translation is CASSFYGQWEPQHF.

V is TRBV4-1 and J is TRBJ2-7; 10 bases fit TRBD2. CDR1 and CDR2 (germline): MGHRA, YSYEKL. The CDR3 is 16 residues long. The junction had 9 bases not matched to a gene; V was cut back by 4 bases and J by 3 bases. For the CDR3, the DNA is TGCGCCAGCAGCCCCCCAGTACCTAGCGGGGGCTACGAGCAGTACTTC. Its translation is CASSPPVPSGGYEQYF.

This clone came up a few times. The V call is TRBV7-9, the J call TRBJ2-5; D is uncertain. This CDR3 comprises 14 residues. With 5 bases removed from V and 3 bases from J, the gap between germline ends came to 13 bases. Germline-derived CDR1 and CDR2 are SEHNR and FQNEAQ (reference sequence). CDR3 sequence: CASSTNWFEETQYF. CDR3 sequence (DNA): TGTGCCAGCAGCACTAACTGGTTTGAAGAGACCCAGTACTTC.

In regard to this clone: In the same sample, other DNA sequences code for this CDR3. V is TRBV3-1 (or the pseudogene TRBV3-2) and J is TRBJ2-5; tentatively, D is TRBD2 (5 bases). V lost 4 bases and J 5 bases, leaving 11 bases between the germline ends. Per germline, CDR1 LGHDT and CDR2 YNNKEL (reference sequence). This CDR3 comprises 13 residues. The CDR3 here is CASSRGRGETQYF. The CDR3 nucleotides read TGTGCCAGCAGCCGTGGCCGGGGTGAGACCCAGTACTTC.

The DNA for the CDR3 is TGTGCCACCAGCAGAGAAGGGGGCACGGGAAACACCATATATTTT. It translates to CATSREGGTGNTIYF. This chain connects TRBV15 to TRBJ1-3; 7 bases line up with TRBD1. The CDR3 runs to 15 residues. V dropped 0 bases and J dropped 4; count of bases not matched to a gene: 3. Germline CDR1 LNHNV, CDR2 YYDKDF (reference sequence). Variable domain in full (rest from reference TRBV15 and TRBJ1-3): DAMVIQNPRYQVTQFGKPVTLSCSQTLNHNVMYWYQQKSSQAPKLLFHYYDKDFNNEADTPDNFQSRRPNTSFCFLDIRSPGLGDTAMYLCATSREGGTGNTIYFGEGSWLTVV.

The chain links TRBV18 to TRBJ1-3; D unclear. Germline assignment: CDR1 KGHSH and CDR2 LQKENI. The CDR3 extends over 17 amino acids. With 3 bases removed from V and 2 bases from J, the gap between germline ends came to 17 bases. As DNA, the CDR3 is TGTGCCAGCTCACCGCTCCCGCGGGGAGGGACTGGAAACACCATATATTTT. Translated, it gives CASSPLPRGGTGNTIYF.

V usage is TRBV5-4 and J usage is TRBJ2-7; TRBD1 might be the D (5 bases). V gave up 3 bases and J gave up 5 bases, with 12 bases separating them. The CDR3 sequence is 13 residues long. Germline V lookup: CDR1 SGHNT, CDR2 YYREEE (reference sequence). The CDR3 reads CASSSQGRDEQYF. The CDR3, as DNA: TGTGCCAGCAGCTCCCAGGGTAGGGACGAGCAGTACTTC. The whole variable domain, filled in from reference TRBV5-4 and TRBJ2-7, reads ETGVTQSPTHLIKTRGQQVTLRCSSQSGHNTVSWYQQALGQGPQFIFQYYREEENGRGNFPPRFSGLQFPNYSSELNVNALELDDSALYLCASSSQGRDEQYFGPGTRLTVT.

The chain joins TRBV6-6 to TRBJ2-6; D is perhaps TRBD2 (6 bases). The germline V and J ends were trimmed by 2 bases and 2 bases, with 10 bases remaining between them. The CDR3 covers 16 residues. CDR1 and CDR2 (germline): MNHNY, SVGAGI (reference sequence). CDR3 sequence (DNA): TGTGCCAGCAGTTACGCCGGAGGGACTGGGGCCAACGTCCTGACTTTC. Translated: CASSYAGGTGANVLTF.

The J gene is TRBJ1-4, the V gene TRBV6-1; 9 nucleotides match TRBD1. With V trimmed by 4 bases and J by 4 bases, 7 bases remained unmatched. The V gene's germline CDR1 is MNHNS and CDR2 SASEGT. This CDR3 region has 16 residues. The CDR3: CASSGRTGAVNEKLFF. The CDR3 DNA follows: TGTGCCAGCAGTGGCCGGACAGGGGCGGTTAATGAAAAACTGTTTTTT.

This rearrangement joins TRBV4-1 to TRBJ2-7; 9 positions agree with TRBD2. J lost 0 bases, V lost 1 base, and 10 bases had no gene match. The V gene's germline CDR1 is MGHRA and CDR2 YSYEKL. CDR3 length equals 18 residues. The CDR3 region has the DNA TGCGCCAGCAGCCAAGGGGCTAGCGGGGTAAGGAGCTCCTACGAGCAGTACTTC. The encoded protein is CASSQGASGVRSSYEQYF.

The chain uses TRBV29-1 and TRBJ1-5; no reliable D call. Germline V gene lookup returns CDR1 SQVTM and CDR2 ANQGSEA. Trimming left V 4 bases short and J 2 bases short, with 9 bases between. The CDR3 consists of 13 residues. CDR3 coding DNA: TGCAGCGTTGCCCCAGCGGGCAATCAGCCCCAGCATTTT. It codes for CSVAPAGNQPQHF.

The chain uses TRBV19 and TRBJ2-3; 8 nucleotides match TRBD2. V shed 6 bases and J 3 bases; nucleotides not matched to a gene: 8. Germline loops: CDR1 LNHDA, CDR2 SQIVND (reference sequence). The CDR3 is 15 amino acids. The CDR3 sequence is CASSPGGAGTDTQYF. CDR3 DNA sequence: TGTGCCAGTAGCCCCGGGGGGGCCGGAACAGATACGCAGTATTTT.

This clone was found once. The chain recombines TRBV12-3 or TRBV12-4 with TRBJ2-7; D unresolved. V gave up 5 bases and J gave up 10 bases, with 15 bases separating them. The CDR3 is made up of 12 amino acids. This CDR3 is CASSGPAAPQYF. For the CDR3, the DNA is TGTGCCAGCAGTGGGCCCGCCGCACCACAGTACTTC.

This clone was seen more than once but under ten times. The CDR3 spells CASSEALAGEIDNEQFF. For the CDR3, the DNA is TGTGCCAGCAGTGAAGCTCTTGCGGGGGAGATCGACAATGAGCAGTTCTTC. J is TRBJ2-1 and V is TRBV2; TRBD2 agrees at 7 bases. The V segment lost 0 bases and the J segment 5 bases; nucleotides outside the gene matches: 10. CDR1 is SNHLY, CDR2 FYNNEI, per germline. The CDR3 contains 17 residues.